This section outlines one TCR beta chain sequence together with its context. The target antigen is unknown. A junction end diverges from the germline sequence, so it may reflect a read error. Germline values: CDR1 SGHTA, CDR2 FQGNSA. This CDR3 contains 15 residues. Ophthalmopathy cases scored 3 or more on the Clinical Activity Score and 4 or more on NOSPECS grade, with duration below 3 months. Investigators excluded patients with uncontrolled infection, other autoimmune disease, pregnancy or lactation. The data originate from a study of T cells in Graves' hyperthyroidism and ophthalmopathy. General study results and limits: Ophthalmopathy stood apart from stable hyperthyroidism in a 13 V-J model. Most expanded thyroid clonotypes above 0.001 also appeared in blood.

RNA transcripts yielded amplified TCR beta CDR3 regions. HTBI primers were the set used in a first-round RT-PCR of the TCR CDR3. TCRdb re-called the multiplex PCR reads with MiXCR, one entry per CDR3 protein. This repertoire shows about half a million distinct CDR3 sequences, less than 25% found once; its top ten account for approximately 49%. This sequence was found in a woman in her 70s with Graves' ophthalmopathy. This rearrangement joins TRBV7-2 to TRBJ2-3, with TRBD2 as a possible D gene (6 bases). Sequences were obtained from blood. CDR3: CASTTRAGRTDAQYF. Here the CDR3 DNA reads TGTGCCAGCACTACACGGGCGGGGCGCACAGATGCGCAGTATTTT.